A selection of T cell receptor beta chains follows, all from one sample in a study of shared clonotypes between healthy human individuals. Only in-frame clones appear in the TCRdb table, and some are missing; sequencing was by immunoSEQ multiplex PCR. Of some 2.3 million clones detected, more than 80% appear once; the ten largest clones hold 0.35% to 0.45%. Sequencing input: naive CD4+ T cells from PBMCs. Receptors were obtained from a man in his late teens or twenties in good health. Some clones in this sample may be carry-over from other donors' samples. Each CDR3 is given with its conserved first and last residue. The D gene is left open where the match is weak. The size entry is marked missing in some rows and otherwise reads once, few, many or a size class.

abundance	v_gene	d_gene	j_gene	CDR3aa	CDR3nt
-	TRBV5-1	-	TRBJ2-7	CASSPVGSPNYEQYF	TGCGCCAGCAGCCCAGTGGGGTCCCCCAACTACGAGCAGTACTTC
once	TRBV5-4	-	TRBJ1-5	CASSVRPGLGGNQPQHF	TGTGCCAGCAGCGTGCGGCCAGGGTTAGGTGGCAATCAGCCCCAGCATTTT
-	TRBV7-6	TRBD1	TRBJ1-4	CASSARDRPNEKLFF	TGTGCCAGCAGCGCCCGGGACAGGCCTAATGAAAAACTGTTTTTT
-	TRBV18	-	TRBJ1-2	CASSPSREGYGYTF	TGTGCCAGCTCACCATCCAGGGAAGGGTATGGCTACACCTTC
-	TRBV18	TRBD2	TRBJ2-7	CASSLAGAYEQYF	TGTGCCAGCTCTCTGGCGGGAGCCTACGAGCAGTACTTC
once	TRBV28	-	TRBJ2-1	CASSPIERSSYNEQFF	TGTGCCAGCAGTCCGATCGAGCGGAGCTCCTACAATGAGCAGTTCTTC
-	TRBV10-3	TRBD1	TRBJ2-2	CAIRDPGTGAYTGELFF	TGTGCCATCAGAGATCCCGGGACAGGGGCCTACACCGGGGAGCTGTTTTTT
once	TRBV15	TRBD1	TRBJ1-4	CATSPGGTGLEKLFF	TGTGCCACCAGCCCCGGGGGGACAGGGCTTGAAAAACTGTTTTTT
few	TRBV6-1	TRBD1	TRBJ1-1	CASQGAMNTEAFF	TGTGCCAGCCAGGGGGCCATGAACACTGAAGCTTTCTTT
-	TRBV7-3	TRBD2	TRBJ2-1	CASSFWGTSGSNEQFF	TGTGCCAGCAGCTTTTGGGGGACTAGCGGGAGTAATGAGCAGTTCTTC
-	TRBV28	TRBD2	TRBJ2-2	CASRSRSTSGFGELFF	TGTGCCAGCAGATCCCGGTCGACTAGCGGGTTCGGGGAGCTGTTTTTT
-	TRBV7-3	TRBD2	TRBJ2-7	CASSLRGSMTSGRAYEQYF	TGTGCCAGCAGCTTAAGGGGATCCATGACTAGCGGGAGGGCCTACGAGCAGTACTTC
-	TRBV30	-	TRBJ2-5	CAWSPGIEETQYF	TGTGCCTGGAGTCCGGGGATTGAAGAGACCCAGTACTTC
-	TRBV6-6	TRBD1	TRBJ1-6	CASSTGTGDNSPLHF	TGTGCCAGCAGTACGGGGACAGGGGATAATTCACCCCTCCACTTT
-	TRBV29-1	-	TRBJ1-2	CAVQDYGYTF	TGCGCGGTCCAGGACTATGGCTACACCTTC
once	TRBV28	-	TRBJ2-7	CASSLVSYAYEQYF	TGTGCCAGCAGTTTAGTTTCTTACGCCTACGAGCAGTACTTC
-	TRBV5-1	TRBD1	TRBJ1-1	CASSGQGIGTEAFF	TGCGCCAGCAGTGGACAGGGGATCGGCACTGAAGCTTTCTTT
once	TRBV9	-	TRBJ2-1	CASSVSGLGSYNEQFF	TGTGCCAGCAGCGTATCAGGGTTGGGCTCCTACAATGAGCAGTTCTTC
-	TRBV19	-	TRBJ2-1	CAANPRGLLYNEQFF	TGTGCCGCGAATCCGCGGGGCCTTCTTTACAATGAGCAGTTCTTC
-	TRBV15	-	TRBJ1-5	CATSRDNQNWPQHF	TGTGCCACCAGCAGAGATAACCAGAATTGGCCCCAGCATTTT
-	TRBV7-3	TRBD2	TRBJ2-1	CASSYLGLAGDNEQFF	TGTGCCAGCAGCTACTTGGGACTAGCGGGAGACAATGAGCAGTTCTTC
-	TRBV6-5	-	TRBJ1-1	CASSYSAMTGEAFF	TGTGCCAGCAGTTACTCGGCTATGACGGGTGAAGCTTTCTTT
-	TRBV5-1	-	TRBJ2-3	CASSPAEDTQYF	TGCGCCAGCAGCCCCGCCGAAGATACGCAGTATTTT
-	TRBV27	-	TRBJ2-3	CASSQTRGRTDTQYF	TGTGCCAGCAGTCAGACTAGGGGGAGAACGGATACGCAGTATTTT
once	TRBV18	-	TRBJ2-7	CASSPQGSYEQYF	TGTGCCAGCTCACCACAAGGCAGCTACGAGCAGTACTTC
-	TRBV30	-	TRBJ1-5	CAWSRTSNQPQHF	TGTGCCTGGAGTCGAACGAGCAATCAGCCCCAGCATTTT
-	TRBV9	-	TRBJ1-1	CASSLGQMNTEAFF	TGTGCCAGCAGTTTGGGACAAATGAACACTGAAGCTTTCTTT
-	TRBV6-5	-	TRBJ2-7	CASRPGLLGSYEQYF	TGTGCCAGCAGGCCAGGACTCCTTGGGTCCTACGAGCAGTACTTC
few	TRBV11-2	TRBD2	TRBJ2-2	CASSLGLAGPGELFF	TGTGCCAGCAGCCTGGGACTAGCGGGCCCCGGGGAGCTGTTTTTT
-	TRBV15	-	TRBJ2-5	CATSRDGAVETQYF	TGTGCCACCAGCAGAGATGGGGCCGTAGAGACCCAGTACTTC
-	TRBV11-2	-	TRBJ2-5	CASSPVGRETQYF	TGTGCCAGCAGCCCCGTTGGGCGGGAGACCCAGTACTTC
-	TRBV28	-	TRBJ1-5	CASSPQGDNQPQHF	TGTGCCAGCAGTCCACAGGGAGACAATCAGCCCCAGCATTTT
few	TRBV10-2	-	TRBJ1-1	CASRGATEAFF	TGCGCCAGCAGGGGGGCCACTGAAGCTTTCTTT
-	TRBV28	-	TRBJ1-1	CASSLRNTEAFF	TGTGCCAGCAGTTTAAGGAACACTGAAGCTTTCTTT
-	TRBV27	TRBD2	TRBJ2-7	CASSFKASGTYEQYF	TGTGCCAGCAGTTTCAAGGCTAGCGGGACCTACGAGCAGTACTTC
-	TRBV28	-	TRBJ1-3	CASSFPGGNTIYF	TGTGCCAGCAGTTTTCCCGGCGGAAACACCATATATTTT
-	TRBV5-1	TRBD2	TRBJ2-3	CASSLGLAGGVSTDTQYF	TGCGCCAGCAGCTTGGGACTAGCGGGAGGAGTTAGCACAGATACGCAGTATTTT
-	TRBV5-1	TRBD1	TRBJ2-7	CASSLAGRGQGEQYF	TGCGCCAGCAGCTTGGCTGGCAGGGGGCAGGGTGAGCAGTACTTC
-	TRBV28	TRBD1	TRBJ2-5	CASSLGTGPQETQYF	TGTGCCAGCAGTTTAGGGACAGGGCCCCAAGAGACCCAGTACTTC
-	TRBV9	TRBD1	TRBJ2-2	CASSVETGRTGELFF	TGTGCCAGCAGCGTAGAGACAGGGCGGACCGGGGAGCTGTTTTTT
-	TRBV7-2	-	TRBJ1-5	CASSLSSTDLHQPQHF	TGTGCCAGCAGCTTATCGTCGACAGACTTGCATCAGCCCCAGCATTTT
-	TRBV15	-	TRBJ2-5	CATSRDQGGETQYF	TGTGCCACCAGCAGAGATCAGGGCGGAGAGACCCAGTACTTC
once	TRBV7-9	TRBD2	TRBJ2-7	CASSLLAGGGYF	TGTGCCAGCAGCCTGCTAGCGGGAGGGGGGTACTTC
-	TRBV6-5	-	TRBJ1-5	CASSVAYSNQPQHF	TGTGCCAGCAGTGTCGCTTATAGCAATCAGCCCCAGCATTTT
-	TRBV28	TRBD2	TRBJ2-7	CASSLPGGRWYEQYF	TGTGCCAGCAGTTTACCGGGGGGGCGATGGTACGAGCAGTACTTC
once	TRBV10-1	TRBD2	TRBJ2-5	CASRAGVEETQYF	TGCGCCAGCAGAGCGGGAGTAGAGGAGACCCAGTACTTC
-	TRBV10-3	TRBD1	TRBJ1-4	CAISGTGEGEKLFF	TGTGCCATCAGTGGGACAGGGGAGGGCGAAAAACTGTTTTTT
-	TRBV15	-	TRBJ2-7	CATSARYFQGPYEQYF	TGTGCCACCAGCGCCCGATACTTCCAGGGGCCCTACGAGCAGTACTTC
-	TRBV7-9	-	TRBJ2-5	CASSLRQQETQYF	TGTGCCAGCAGCTTACGACAGCAAGAGACCCAGTACTTC
-	TRBV5-1	-	TRBJ2-2	CASSLDTSYTGELFF	TGCGCCAGCAGCTTGGATACTAGCTACACCGGGGAGCTGTTTTTT
-	TRBV28	-	TRBJ2-2	CASRGPTNTGELFF	TGTGCCAGCAGAGGTCCTACCAACACCGGGGAGCTGTTTTTT
-	TRBV11-1	TRBD1	TRBJ2-5	CASSSGQQETQYF	TGTGCCAGCAGCTCGGGACAGCAAGAGACCCAGTACTTC
-	TRBV28	-	TRBJ2-7	CASSLRAGPYEQYF	TGTGCCAGCAGTTTAAGGGCAGGGCCCTACGAGCAGTACTTC
-	TRBV18	-	TRBJ1-2	CASSSGTETYGYTF	TGTGCCAGCTCATCTGGGACGGAAACCTATGGCTACACCTTC
once	TRBV29-1	-	TRBJ2-3	CSVAQGVGTDTQYF	TGCAGCGTTGCCCAAGGGGTGGGCACAGATACGCAGTATTTT
-	TRBV7-2	-	TRBJ2-7	CASSLAAQGGYEQYF	TGTGCCAGCAGCTTAGCGGCACAGGGTGGTTACGAGCAGTACTTC
-	TRBV7-2	-	TRBJ1-2	CASSPLDNNYGYTF	TGTGCCAGCAGCCCCTTGGACAACAACTATGGCTACACCTTC
-	TRBV10-3	-	TRBJ1-4	CAISEVQGREKLFF	TGTGCCATCAGTGAAGTCCAGGGAAGGGAAAAACTGTTTTTT